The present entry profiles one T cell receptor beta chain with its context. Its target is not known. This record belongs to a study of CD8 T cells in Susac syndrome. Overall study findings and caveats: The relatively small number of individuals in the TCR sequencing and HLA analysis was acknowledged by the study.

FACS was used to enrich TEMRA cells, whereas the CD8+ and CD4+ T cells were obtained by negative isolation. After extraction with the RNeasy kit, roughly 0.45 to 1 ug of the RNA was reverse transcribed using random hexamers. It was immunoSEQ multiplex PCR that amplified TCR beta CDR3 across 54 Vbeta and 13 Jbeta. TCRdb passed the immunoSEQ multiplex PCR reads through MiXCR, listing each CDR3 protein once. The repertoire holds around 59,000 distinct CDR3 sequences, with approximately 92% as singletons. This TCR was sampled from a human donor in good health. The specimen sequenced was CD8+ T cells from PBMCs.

CDR3 sequence (DNA): TGTGCCAGCAGTTCAAGCGGGGAGACCTACGAGCAGTACTTC. Translated, it gives CASSSSGETYEQYF. The V and J genes are TRBV12-3 or TRBV12-4 and TRBJ2-7, with TRBD2 matching over 7 bases. There are 14 residues in the CDR3. V was clipped by 4 bases and J by 2 bases; unmatched bases: 5.